The clone carrying this T cell receptor beta chain was counted only a few times. Its antigen remains unknown. This entry belongs to a study of cytomegalovirus exposure and HLA in healthy donors. Study-wide points: When analyzed later, the rates of TCR association showed variation by HLA locus, with DRB1 the most and HLA-C the fewest. Indistinguishable V segments such as TRBV6-2 and TRBV6-3 were excluded.

The PCR ran on 60 Vbeta and 13 Jbeta primers. Produced via immunoSEQ multiplex PCR; TCRdb's table is partial and in-frame only. The sample has roughly 190,000 clones, approximately 65% seen once. V shed 0 bases, J shed 0 bases, and the junction held 5 bases outside the gene matches. Germline lookup yields CDR1 LNHNV and CDR2 YYDKDF (reference sequence). The CDR3 covers 16 residues. The chain has TRBV15 and TRBJ2-7; 7 bases agree with TRBD2. The TCR was taken from a man aged 35-49 years in good health and CMV-seronegative. The sample was PBMCs. CDR3 nucleotide sequence: TGTGCCACCAGCAGAGATAAGTCTAGCGGCTCCTACGAGCAGTACTTC. Its protein product is CATSRDKSSGSYEQYF. Looking up the rest from reference TRBV15 and TRBJ2-7 gives the full variable domain: DAMVIQNPRYQVTQFGKPVTLSCSQTLNHNVMYWYQQKSSQAPKLLFHYYDKDFNNEADTPDNFQSRRPNTSFCFLDIRSPGLGDTAMYLCATSRDKSSGSYEQYFGPGTRLTVT.